This entry describes one TCR beta chain. Its binding antigen is unknown. Base qualities are not at hand, and no much larger clone is one base apart. Trimming leaves V shorter by 8 bases and J shorter by 6 bases, with the junction holding 6 bases beyond the gene matches. The CDR3 has 13 amino acids, counting the end cysteine and phenylalanine. Only CDR3 DNA remains: 39 bases, in frame from the first base. Based on the germline V gene, the CDR1 and CDR2 sequences are ENHRY and SYGVKD. The receptor library was made with the immunoSEQ multiplex PCR assay. From the authors' description of their analysis: Preprocessing removed nonproductive sequences and CDR3s not starting with C, not ending with F or W, or shorter than 7 amino acids. The MANAFEST web app was used to call antigen-specific clonotypes on the basis of expansion compared with the reference and with other culture wells. A clone counted as positive if significantly expanded in 2 of 3 replicate wells versus the reference culture at FDR below 0.05. For a clone to be considered positive, significant expansion relative to all other tandem wells and an odds ratio above 5 were also required. CDR3 homology was quantified as pairwise Levenshtein distance, calculated with the stringdist R package after three terminal residues were trimmed from each end. As stored in TCRdb, this immuneACCESS dataset retains in-frame rearrangements with V and J assigned. A fraction of the clones does not appear; measured against another copy, unresolved V genes explain less than half of the discrepancy, and the remainder lacks a known reason. The V and J calls and clone size are taken from that table; D and trimming were inferred from the DNA. This sample lists 18,000 or so clones; over 65% were detected once. The top ten constitute about 32% of the sample.

The sample originates from a study of CD4 T cells in relation to SARS-CoV-2 and coronaviruses (dated by TCRdb to the early 2020s). For context, the study as a whole: In the ViraFEST assay, PBMCs were cultured with antigen for approximately eleven days, after which TCR beta CDR3s were sequenced to identify clonal expansions specific to the antigen. The negative reference condition was either a culture with an HIV-1 Nef peptide pool or a culture with no peptide. HLA restriction was mapped for shared crossreactive spike epitopes using patient-derived lymphoblastoid cell lines. At the level of individual TCR clonotypes, the study measured memory CD4+ T cell crossreactivity between SARS-CoV-2 spike protein and common cold coronavirus spike proteins. The Adaptive Biotechnologies TCR-sequencing kit was used to sequence samples from a few pre-COVID donors and the naive versus memory experiments, while other data came from Illumina-based sequencing. For other donors in the study, expansion assays were sequenced with a different, Illumina-based TCR-beta assay. Overall study outcomes, separate from this receptor: Roughly 70% of donors had memory CD4+ clonotypes that crossrecognized SARS-CoV-2 and at least one common cold coronavirus spike. The study was limited by small numbers of patients and tested TCRs. Because no donor provided both pre-pandemic and post-infection samples, tracing the source of pre-existing responses was limited. Crossreactivity analysis centred on spike protein, so crossreactivity against other viral proteins was not assessed. Significantly weaker SARS-CoV-2-driven expansion was shown by crossreactive clones than by monoreactive clones, consistent with antigenic imprinting.

CD4+ T cells from unexposed donors were collected before the COVID-19 pandemic (2011-2018). The EasySep CD4+ T cell isolation kit was used to isolate CD4+ T cells once the cultures had run for about 11 days. As cell number allowed, CD4+ T cells from unexposed donors were tested for reactivity to SARS-CoV-2 S and N and to four common cold coronavirus spike pools. Each well received around 1.8 million PBMCs, cultured in IMDM supplemented with approximately 5.3% human AB serum and 9.5 to 10 IU/ml IL-2. Half of the culture medium was replaced with fresh IL-2-containing medium on days 3 and 7. In general, every peptide culture condition was set up in three replicate wells. The leukapheresis product used for the unexposed donors was purchased from a commercial source. Ficoll-Paque PLUS gradient centrifugation was used to isolate PBMCs from leukapheresis product or whole blood. PBMCs were either cryopreserved at -140 degrees C or used fresh in the expansion assay. The QIAamp Micro DNA Kit was used to extract genomic DNA from the CD4+ T cells.

This TCR was recovered from a human donor in good health. The sequenced sample consisted of CD4+ T cells from PBMCs, cultured in vitro. The V and J genes are TRBV10-3 and TRBJ1-2, with 10 bases in between that match TRBD1. The nucleotides are TGTGCCATCTCCCCCGACAGGGGGCATGGCTACACCTTC. The resulting protein is CAISPDRGHGYTF.